A selection of T cell receptor beta chains follows, all from one sample in a study of T cell responses to AZD1222 COVID-19 vaccine. The repertoire was sequenced with immunoSEQ multiplex PCR; TCRdb's copy has only in-frame clones and lacks some. This sample carries about 120,000 clones, around 90% of them seen once, and the ten largest clones take approximately 8.4%. Specimen: peripheral blood, collected on day 0 of AZD1222 vaccination. The receptor set was obtained from an adult in good health. Both conserved end residues are part of each CDR3. The order of the fields is clone size, J gene, D gene, V gene, CDR3 DNA, CDR3 protein. D genes are given only for firm matches. Expanded clones are given a class, and other clones once, few, many or no size at all.

>-|TRBJ2-7|-|TRBV7-3
TGTGCCAGCAGCTTAGTGCCAGGGGGACTATTCGAGCAGTACTTC
CASSLVPGGLFEQYF
>-|TRBJ2-1|TRBD2|TRBV28
TGTGCCAGCGGAGGGATCTGGGGGACTAGCGGGGGTCTATACAATGAGCAGTTCTTC
CASGGIWGTSGGLYNEQFF
>-|TRBJ1-1|-|TRBV7-2
TGTGCCAGCAGCTTTGCGGGACGTGGGGCTTTCTTT
CASSFAGRGAFF
>-|TRBJ2-1|TRBD2|TRBV5-1
TGCGCCAGCAGCCCTCCGGGGCTAGCGGCCTACAATGAGCAGTTCTTC
CASSPPGLAAYNEQFF
>-|TRBJ2-3|-|TRBV18
TGTGCCAGCTCACCAGACATAACAGATACGCAGTATTTT
CASSPDITDTQYF
>-|TRBJ1-4|-|TRBV5-6
TGTGCCAGCAGCTTGGGAGGGGCTTCTAATGAAAAACTGTTTTTT
CASSLGGASNEKLFF
>-|TRBJ1-6|-|TRBV4-1
TGCGCCAGCAGCCAAGGGACATGGAATTCACCCCTCCACTTT
CASSQGTWNSPLHF
>-|TRBJ2-5|-|TRBV2
TGTGCCAGCAGTGAAGGGTTCGGACACCTCCAAGAGACCCAGTACTTC
CASSEGFGHLQETQYF
>-|TRBJ2-1|TRBD2|TRBV10-2
TGCGCCAGCATGACTAGCGGGTTCCGGGAGCAGTTCTTC
CASMTSGFREQFF
>-|TRBJ1-2|TRBD1|TRBV10-1
TGCGCCAGCAGCGATGGACAGGGCTATGGCTACACCTTC
CASSDGQGYGYTF
>-|TRBJ1-2|-|TRBV7-8
TGTGCCAGCAGCCCTGGACAGAACTATGGCTACACCTTC
CASSPGQNYGYTF
>-|TRBJ1-5|-|TRBV24-1
TGTGCCACCAGTGAACACGGTAGCAATCAGCCCCAGCATTTT
CATSEHGSNQPQHF
>-|TRBJ1-5|-|TRBV10-2
TGCGCCAGCAGTATCCCGGGCAGGGGAAATCAGCCCCAGCATTTT
CASSIPGRGNQPQHF
>-|TRBJ1-5|-|TRBV5-5
TGTGCCAGCAGCAGTACAGGGAATATTTGGCAGCCCCAGCATTTT
CASSSTGNIWQPQHF
>-|TRBJ2-2|TRBD2|TRBV9
TGTGCCAGCAGCGTAGGTAGCGGGAGCACCGGGGAGCTGTTTTTT
CASSVGSGSTGELFF
>-|TRBJ2-2|-|TRBV6-6
TGTGCCAGCACTCCTAGGGGGGCGAACACCGGGGAGCTGTTTTTT
CASTPRGANTGELFF
>-|TRBJ1-2|-|TRBV19
TGTGCCACCCGATCGACGAGCTACACCTTC
CATRSTSYTF
>-|TRBJ2-3|TRBD2|TRBV3-1/TRBV3-2
TGTGCCAGCAGCCCGCGGGCGGGGGGCACAGATACGCAGTATTTT
CASSPRAGGTDTQYF
>-|TRBJ1-1|-|TRBV27
TGTGCCAGCAGTGCCGGGGCTGAAGCTTTCTTT
CASSAGAEAFF
>-|TRBJ2-2|-|TRBV5-1
TGCGCCAGCACCCCGTTCGGAGGCACCGGGGAGCTGTTTTTT
CASTPFGGTGELFF
>-|TRBJ1-3|TRBD1|TRBV2
TGTGCCAGCAGCCGGACAGGGATGAGCTCTGGAAACACCATATATTTT
CASSRTGMSSGNTIYF
>-|TRBJ1-4|-|TRBV12-1
TGTGCCAGCAGCCCTGCTTCGGGGGTTGGGGAAAAACTGTTTTTT
CASSPASGVGEKLFF
>-|TRBJ1-4|-|TRBV16
TGTGCCAGCAGCCCGAACAGGGCAGCTAATGAAAAACTGTTTTTT
CASSPNRAANEKLFF
>-|TRBJ2-7|-|TRBV21-1
TGTGCCAGCAGCAAAAGACGGCAGGGAAGCTACGAGCAGTACTTC
CASSKRRQGSYEQYF
>-|TRBJ2-1|TRBD2|TRBV6-4
TGTGCCAGCTCGTTGCGGGGGGGCCGGAATGAGCAGTTCTTC
CASSLRGGRNEQFF
>-|TRBJ1-3|-|TRBV20-1
TGCAGTGCAAGTGTTGGACCGAGTACTGGAAACACCATATATTTT
CSASVGPSTGNTIYF
>-|TRBJ1-1|-|TRBV6-5
TGTGCCAGCAGACCACAGGGTGGAAACACTGAAGCTTTCTTT
CASRPQGGNTEAFF
>-|TRBJ2-6|-|TRBV19
TGTGCCAGTAGTAACGGGTCGACAAATCACAAGTCGGGCCAACGTCTGACTTTC
CASSNGSTNHKSGQRLTF
>-|TRBJ1-2|-|TRBV6-5
TGTGCCAGCAGTCGTGACAGCTACTATGGCTACACCTTC
CASSRDSYYGYTF
>-|TRBJ2-7|-|TRBV14
TGTGCCAGCAGCCCCGCTGGGATCTACGAGCAGTACTTC
CASSPAGIYEQYF
>-|TRBJ1-4|-|TRBV5-1
TGCGCCAGCAGCTTACCTTCGTCCTTCGGGGAAAAACTGTTTTTT
CASSLPSSFGEKLFF
>once|TRBJ1-1|-|TRBV23-1
TGCGCCAGCTCCTGGAGGCTGAACACTGAAGCTTTCTTT
CASSWRLNTEAFF
>-|TRBJ2-3|TRBD2|TRBV5-4
TGTGCCAGCAGCCGTACGGGGGGGGGCCGGGGAGATACGCAGTATTTT
CASSRTGGGRGDTQYF
>-|TRBJ1-6|TRBD1|TRBV19
TGTGCCAGTAGTAGTTGGACAGGGGGCAATTCACCCCTCCACTTT
CASSSWTGGNSPLHF
>-|TRBJ2-5|-|TRBV5-1
TGCGCCAGCAGCTTAGGAGTGGGAGAGACCCAGTACTTC
CASSLGVGETQYF